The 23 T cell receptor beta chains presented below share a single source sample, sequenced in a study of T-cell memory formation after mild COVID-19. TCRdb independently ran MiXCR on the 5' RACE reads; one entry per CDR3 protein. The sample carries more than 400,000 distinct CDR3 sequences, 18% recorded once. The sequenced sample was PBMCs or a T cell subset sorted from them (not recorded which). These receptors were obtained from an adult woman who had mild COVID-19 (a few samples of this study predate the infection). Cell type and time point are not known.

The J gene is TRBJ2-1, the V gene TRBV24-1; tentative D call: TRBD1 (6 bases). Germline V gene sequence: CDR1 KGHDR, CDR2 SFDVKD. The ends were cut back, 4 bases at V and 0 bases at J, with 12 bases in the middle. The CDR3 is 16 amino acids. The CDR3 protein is CATSDRTVFSYNEQFF. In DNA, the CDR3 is TGTGCCACCAGTGACAGGACAGTATTCTCCTACAATGAGCAGTTCTTC.

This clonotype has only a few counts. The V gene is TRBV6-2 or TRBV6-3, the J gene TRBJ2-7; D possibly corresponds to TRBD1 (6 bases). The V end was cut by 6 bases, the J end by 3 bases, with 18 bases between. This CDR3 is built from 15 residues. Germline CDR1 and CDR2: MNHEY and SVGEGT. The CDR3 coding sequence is TGTGCCAGCAGCCGCCCTGGGGACAATGTCTACGAGCAGTACTTC. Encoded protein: CASSRPGDNVYEQYF.

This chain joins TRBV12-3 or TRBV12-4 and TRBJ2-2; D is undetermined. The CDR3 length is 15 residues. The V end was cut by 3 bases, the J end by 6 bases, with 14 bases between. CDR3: CASSLGLNPPGELFF. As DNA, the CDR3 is TGTGCCAGCAGTTTGGGCCTTAACCCACCCGGGGAGCTGTTTTTT.

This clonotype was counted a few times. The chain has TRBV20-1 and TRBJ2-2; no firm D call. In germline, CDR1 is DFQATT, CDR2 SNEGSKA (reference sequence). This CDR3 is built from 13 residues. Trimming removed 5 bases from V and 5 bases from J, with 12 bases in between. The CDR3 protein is CSAANKGTGELFF. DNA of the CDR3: TGCAGTGCTGCAAACAAGGGAACCGGGGAGCTGTTTTTT.

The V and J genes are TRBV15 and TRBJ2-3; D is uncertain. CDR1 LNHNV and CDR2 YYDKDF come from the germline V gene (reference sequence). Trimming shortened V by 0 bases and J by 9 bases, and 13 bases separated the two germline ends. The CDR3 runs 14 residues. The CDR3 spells CATSRDASEETQYF. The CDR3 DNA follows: TGTGCCACCAGCAGAGATGCGAGTGAAGAGACGCAGTATTTT.

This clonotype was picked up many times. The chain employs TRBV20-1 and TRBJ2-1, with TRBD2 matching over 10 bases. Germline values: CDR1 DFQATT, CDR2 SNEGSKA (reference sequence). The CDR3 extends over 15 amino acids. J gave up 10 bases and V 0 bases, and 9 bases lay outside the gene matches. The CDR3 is CSARDGTSVRIEQFF. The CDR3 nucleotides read TGCAGTGCTAGAGACGGGACTAGCGTGCGAATAGAGCAGTTCTTC.

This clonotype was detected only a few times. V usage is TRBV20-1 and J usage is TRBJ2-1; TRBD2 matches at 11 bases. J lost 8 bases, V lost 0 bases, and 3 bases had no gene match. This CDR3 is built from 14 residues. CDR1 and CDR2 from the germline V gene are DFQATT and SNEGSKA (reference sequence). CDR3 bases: TGCAGTGCTAGAGAGCTAGCGGGGGGTCATGAGCAGTTCTTC. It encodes CSARELAGGHEQFF.

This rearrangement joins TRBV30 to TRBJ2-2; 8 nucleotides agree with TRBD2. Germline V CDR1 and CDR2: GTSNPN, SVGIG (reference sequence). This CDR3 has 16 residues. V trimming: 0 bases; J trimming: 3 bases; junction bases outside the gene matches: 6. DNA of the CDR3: TGTGCCTGGAGTGTAGCGGGAGTAAGGGACACCGGGGAGCTGTTTTTT. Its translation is CAWSVAGVRDTGELFF. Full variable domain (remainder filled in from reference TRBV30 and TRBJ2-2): SQTIHQWPATLVQPVGSPLSLECTVEGTSNPNLYWYRQAAGRGLQLLFYSVGIGQISSEVPQNLSASRPQDRQFILSSKKLLLSDSGFYLCAWSVAGVRDTGELFFGEGSRLTVL.

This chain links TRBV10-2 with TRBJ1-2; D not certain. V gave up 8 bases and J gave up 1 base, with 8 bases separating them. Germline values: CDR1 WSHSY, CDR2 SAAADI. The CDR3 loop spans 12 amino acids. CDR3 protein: CASLEDNYGYTF. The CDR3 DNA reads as TGCGCCAGCCTAGAGGATAACTATGGCTACACCTTC.

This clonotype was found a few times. CDR3 residues: CSAGLAGAYNEQFF. In DNA form, the CDR3 reads TGCAGTGCTGGTCTAGCGGGAGCGTACAATGAGCAGTTCTTC. The chain employs TRBV20-1 and TRBJ2-1; 10 bases agree with TRBD2. V was clipped by 5 bases and J by 4 bases; unmatched bases: 5. The germline V gene encodes CDR1 DFQATT and CDR2 SNEGSKA (reference sequence). This CDR3 spans 14 amino acids.

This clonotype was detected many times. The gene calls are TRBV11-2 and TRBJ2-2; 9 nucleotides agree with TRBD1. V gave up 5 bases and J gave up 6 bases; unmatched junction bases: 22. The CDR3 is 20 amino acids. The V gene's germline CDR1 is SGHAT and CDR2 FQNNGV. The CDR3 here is CASSANRDREFSGTAGELFF. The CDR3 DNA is TGTGCCAGCAGCGCGAACCGGGACAGGGAATTTTCGGGAACCGCCGGGGAGCTGTTTTTT.

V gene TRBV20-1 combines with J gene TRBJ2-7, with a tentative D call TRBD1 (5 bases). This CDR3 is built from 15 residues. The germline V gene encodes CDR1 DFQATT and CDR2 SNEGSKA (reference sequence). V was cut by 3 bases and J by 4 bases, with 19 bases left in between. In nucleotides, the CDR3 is TGCAGTGCTAGTGCACTCGGACAACCCCCATACGAGCAGTACTTC. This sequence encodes CSASALGQPPYEQYF.

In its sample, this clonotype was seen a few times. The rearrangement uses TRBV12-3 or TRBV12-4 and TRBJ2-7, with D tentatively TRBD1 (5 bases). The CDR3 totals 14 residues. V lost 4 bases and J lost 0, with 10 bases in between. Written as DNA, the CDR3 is TGTGCCAGCAGTTCCAGGGTCGACTCCTACGAGCAGTACTTC. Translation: CASSSRVDSYEQYF.

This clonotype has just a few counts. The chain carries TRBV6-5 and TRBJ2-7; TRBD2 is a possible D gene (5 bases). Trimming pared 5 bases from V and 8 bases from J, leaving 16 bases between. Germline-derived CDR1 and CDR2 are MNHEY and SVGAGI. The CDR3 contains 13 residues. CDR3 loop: CASSPPEAAKQYF. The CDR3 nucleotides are TGTGCCAGCAGTCCCCCGGAGGCTGCGAAGCAGTACTTC.

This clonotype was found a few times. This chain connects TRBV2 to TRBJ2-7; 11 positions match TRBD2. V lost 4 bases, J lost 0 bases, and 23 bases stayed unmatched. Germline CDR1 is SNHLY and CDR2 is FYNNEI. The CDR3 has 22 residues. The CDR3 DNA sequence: TGTGCCAGCAGTGGGCTAGCGGGAGGAGGGTCCAAGGAGGACGTTCGCTCCTACGAGCAGTACTTC. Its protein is CASSGLAGGGSKEDVRSYEQYF.

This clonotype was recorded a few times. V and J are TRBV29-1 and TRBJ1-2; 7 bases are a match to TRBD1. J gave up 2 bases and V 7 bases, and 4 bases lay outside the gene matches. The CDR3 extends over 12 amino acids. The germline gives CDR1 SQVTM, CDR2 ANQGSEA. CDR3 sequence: CSGGGQNYGYTF. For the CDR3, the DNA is TGCAGCGGGGGGGGACAGAACTATGGCTACACCTTC.

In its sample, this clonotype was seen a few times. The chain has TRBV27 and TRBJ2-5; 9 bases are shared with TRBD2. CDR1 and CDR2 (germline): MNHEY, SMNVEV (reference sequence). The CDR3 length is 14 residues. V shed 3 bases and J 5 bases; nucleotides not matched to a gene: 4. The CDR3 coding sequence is TGTGCCAGCAGTTTTCTAGCGGGACGGGAGACCCAGTACTTC. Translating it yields CASSFLAGRETQYF.

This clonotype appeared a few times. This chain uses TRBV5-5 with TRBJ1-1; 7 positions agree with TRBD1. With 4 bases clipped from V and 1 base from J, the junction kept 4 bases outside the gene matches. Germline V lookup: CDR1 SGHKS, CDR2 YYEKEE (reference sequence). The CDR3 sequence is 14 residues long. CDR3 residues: CASSARTGNTEAFF. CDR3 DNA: TGTGCCAGCAGCGCCCGGACAGGGAACACTGAAGCTTTCTTT. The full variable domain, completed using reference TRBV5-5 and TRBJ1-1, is DAGVTQSPTHLIKTRGQQVTLRCSPISGHKSVSWYQQVLGQGPQFIFQYYEKEERGRGNFPDRFSARQFPNYSSELNVNALLLGDSALYLCASSARTGNTEAFFGQGTRLTVV.

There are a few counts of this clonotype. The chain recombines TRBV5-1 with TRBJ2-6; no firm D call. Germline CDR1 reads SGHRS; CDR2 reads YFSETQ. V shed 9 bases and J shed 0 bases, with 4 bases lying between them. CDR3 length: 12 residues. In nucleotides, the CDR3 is TGCGCCACTTACTCTGGGGCCAACGTCCTGACTTTC. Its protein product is CATYSGANVLTF.

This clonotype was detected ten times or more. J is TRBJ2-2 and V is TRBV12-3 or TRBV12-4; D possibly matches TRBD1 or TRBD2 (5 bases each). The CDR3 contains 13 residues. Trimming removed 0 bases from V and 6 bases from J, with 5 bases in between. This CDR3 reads CASSLAGAGELFF. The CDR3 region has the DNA TGTGCCAGCAGTTTAGCGGGGGCCGGGGAGCTGTTTTTT.

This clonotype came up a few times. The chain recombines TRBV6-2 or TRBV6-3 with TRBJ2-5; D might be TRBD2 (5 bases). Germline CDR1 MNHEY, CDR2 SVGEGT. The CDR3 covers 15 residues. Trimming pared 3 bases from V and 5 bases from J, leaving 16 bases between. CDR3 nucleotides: TGTGCCAGCAGTTATGTCGCTGAGGGCGGGGAGACCCAGTACTTC. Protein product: CASSYVAEGGETQYF.

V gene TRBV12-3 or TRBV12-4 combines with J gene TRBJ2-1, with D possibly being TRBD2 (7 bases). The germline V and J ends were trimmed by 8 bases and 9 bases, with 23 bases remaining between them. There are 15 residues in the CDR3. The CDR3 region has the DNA TGTGCCAGCCTTGGGGGGGCCCCGTTGAGGGGTGAGCAGTTCTTC. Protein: CASLGGAPLRGEQFF.

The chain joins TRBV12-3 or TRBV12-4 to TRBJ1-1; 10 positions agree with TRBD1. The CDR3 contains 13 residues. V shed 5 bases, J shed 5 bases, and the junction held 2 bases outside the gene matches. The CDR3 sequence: CASSGTGVTEAFF. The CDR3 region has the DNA TGTGCCAGCAGTGGGACAGGGGTTACTGAAGCTTTCTTT.